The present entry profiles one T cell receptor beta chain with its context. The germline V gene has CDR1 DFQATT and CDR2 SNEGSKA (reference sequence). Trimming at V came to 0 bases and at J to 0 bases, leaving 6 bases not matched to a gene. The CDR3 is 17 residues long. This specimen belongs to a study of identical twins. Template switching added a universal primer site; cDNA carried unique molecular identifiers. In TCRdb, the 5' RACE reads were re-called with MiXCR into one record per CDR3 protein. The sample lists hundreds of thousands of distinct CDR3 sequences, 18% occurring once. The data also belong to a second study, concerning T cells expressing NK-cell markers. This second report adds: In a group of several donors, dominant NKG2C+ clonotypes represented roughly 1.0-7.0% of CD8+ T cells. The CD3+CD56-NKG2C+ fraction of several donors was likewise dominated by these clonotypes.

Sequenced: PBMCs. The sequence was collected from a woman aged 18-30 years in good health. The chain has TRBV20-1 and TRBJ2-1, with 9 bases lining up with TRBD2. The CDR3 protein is CSARDETSGSSYNEQFF. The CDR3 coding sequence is TGCAGTGCTAGAGACGAGACTAGCGGTAGCTCCTACAATGAGCAGTTCTTC.